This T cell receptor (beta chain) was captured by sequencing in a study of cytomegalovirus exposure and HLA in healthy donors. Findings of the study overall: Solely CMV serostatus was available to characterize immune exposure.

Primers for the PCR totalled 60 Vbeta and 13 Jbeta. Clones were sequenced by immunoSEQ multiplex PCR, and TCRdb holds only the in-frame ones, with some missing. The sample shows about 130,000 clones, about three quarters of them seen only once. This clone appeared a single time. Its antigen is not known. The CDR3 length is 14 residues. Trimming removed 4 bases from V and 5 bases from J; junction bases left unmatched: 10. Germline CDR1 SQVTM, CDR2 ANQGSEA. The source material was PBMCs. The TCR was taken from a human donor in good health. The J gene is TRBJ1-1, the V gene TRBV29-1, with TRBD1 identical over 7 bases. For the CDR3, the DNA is TGCAGCGTTGGGCAGGGGGTTAGGGGGACTGAAGCTTTCTTT. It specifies CSVGQGVRGTEAFF.